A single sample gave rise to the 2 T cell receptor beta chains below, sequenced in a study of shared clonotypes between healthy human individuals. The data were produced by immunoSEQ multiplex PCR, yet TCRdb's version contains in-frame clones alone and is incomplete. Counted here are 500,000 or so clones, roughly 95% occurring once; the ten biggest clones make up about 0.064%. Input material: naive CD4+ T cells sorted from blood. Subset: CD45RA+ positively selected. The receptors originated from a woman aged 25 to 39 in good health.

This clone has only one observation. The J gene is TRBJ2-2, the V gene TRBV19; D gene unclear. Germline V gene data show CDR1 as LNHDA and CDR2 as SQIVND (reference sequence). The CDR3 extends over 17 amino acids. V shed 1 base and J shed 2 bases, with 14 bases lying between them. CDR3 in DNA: TGTGCCAGTAGTATAGGGGCCGAAATGCTAAACACCGGGGAGCTGTTTTTT. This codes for CASSIGAEMLNTGELFF.

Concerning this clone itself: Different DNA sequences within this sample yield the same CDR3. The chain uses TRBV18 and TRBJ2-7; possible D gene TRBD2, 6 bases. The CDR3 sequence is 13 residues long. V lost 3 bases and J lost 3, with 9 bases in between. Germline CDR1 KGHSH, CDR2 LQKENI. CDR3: CASSPGGSYEQYF. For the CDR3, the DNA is TGTGCCAGCTCACCTGGAGGGAGCTACGAGCAGTACTTC.